The T cell receptor beta chain described here comes from a study of T cells in Graves' hyperthyroidism and ophthalmopathy. Study-wide results and limits: Within blood appeared most thyroid clonotypes that had expanded above 0.001.

There are many counts of this clonotype. Its matching antigen is unknown. Regions amplified from RNA transcripts were the TCR beta CDR3 regions. Primed by the HTBI set, a first-round RT-PCR was run on the TCR CDR3. TCRdb processed the multiplex PCR reads anew with MiXCR; each CDR3 protein has one entry. Of 650,000 to 700,000 distinct CDR3 sequences listed, 17% are singletons. From germline, CDR1 is WSHSY and CDR2 SAAADI. The CDR3 totals 15 residues. V shed 0 bases and J shed 5 bases, with 10 bases lying between them. Patients between 18 and 65 years old had hyperthyroidism, newly diagnosed and lasting under 2 months. Exclusion of a patient resulted from uncontrolled infection, other autoimmune disease, pregnancy or lactation. Clinical symptoms, serum thyroxine, TRAb, thyroid ultrasound and orbital computed tomography informed diagnoses.

The material sequenced was blood. The clonotype was recovered from a man over 45 with Graves' hyperthyroidism. This chain uses TRBV10-2 with TRBJ1-4; D call uncertain. In DNA form, the CDR3 reads TGCGCCAGCAGTGAGTCAAACCGGATAAATGAAAAACTGTTTTTT. Translated: CASSESNRINEKLFF.